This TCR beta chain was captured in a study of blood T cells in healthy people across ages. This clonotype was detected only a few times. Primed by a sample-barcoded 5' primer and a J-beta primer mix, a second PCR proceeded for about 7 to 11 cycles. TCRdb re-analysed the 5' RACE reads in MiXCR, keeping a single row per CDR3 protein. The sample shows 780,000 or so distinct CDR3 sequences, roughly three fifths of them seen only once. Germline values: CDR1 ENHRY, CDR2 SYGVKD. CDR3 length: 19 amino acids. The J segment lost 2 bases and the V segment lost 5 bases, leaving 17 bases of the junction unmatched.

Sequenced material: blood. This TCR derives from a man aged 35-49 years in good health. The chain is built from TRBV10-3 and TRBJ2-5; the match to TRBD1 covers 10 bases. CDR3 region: CAISTFGKTGGGLQETQYF. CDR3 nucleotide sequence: TGTGCCATCAGTACATTCGGAAAGACAGGGGGCGGCCTACAAGAGACCCAGTACTTC.